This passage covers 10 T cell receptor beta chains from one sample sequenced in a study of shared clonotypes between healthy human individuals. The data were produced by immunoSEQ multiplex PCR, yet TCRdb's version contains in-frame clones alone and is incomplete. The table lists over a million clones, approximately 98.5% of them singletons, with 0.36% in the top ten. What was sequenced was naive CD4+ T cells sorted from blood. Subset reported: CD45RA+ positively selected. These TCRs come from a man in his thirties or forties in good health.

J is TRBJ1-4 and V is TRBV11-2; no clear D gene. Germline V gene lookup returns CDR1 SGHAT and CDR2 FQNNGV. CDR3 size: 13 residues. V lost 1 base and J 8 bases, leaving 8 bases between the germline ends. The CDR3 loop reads CASSLGFEEKLFF. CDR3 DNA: TGTGCCAGCAGCTTAGGTTTTGAGGAAAAACTGTTTTTT.

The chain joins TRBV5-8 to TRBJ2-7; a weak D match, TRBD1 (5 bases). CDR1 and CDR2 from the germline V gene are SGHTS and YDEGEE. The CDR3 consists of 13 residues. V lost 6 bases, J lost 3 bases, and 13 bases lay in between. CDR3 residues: CASTRQTGYEQYF. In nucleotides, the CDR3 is TGTGCCAGCACCCGACAGACCGGCTACGAGCAGTACTTC.

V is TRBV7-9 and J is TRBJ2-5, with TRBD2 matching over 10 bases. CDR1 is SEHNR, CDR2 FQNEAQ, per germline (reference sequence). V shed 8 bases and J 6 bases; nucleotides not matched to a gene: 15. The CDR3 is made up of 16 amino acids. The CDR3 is CASDQGASGRRKTQYF. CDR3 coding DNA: TGTGCCAGCGACCAAGGGGCTAGCGGGAGAAGAAAGACCCAGTACTTC.

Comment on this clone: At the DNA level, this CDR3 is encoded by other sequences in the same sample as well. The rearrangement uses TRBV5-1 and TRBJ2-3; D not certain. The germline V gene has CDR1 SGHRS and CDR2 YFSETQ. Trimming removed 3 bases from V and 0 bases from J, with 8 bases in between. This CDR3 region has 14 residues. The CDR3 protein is CASSSPDSTDTQYF. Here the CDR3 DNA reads TGCGCCAGCAGCTCTCCGGACAGCACAGATACGCAGTATTTT. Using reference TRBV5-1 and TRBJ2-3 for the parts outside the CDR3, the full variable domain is KAGVTQTPRYLIKTRGQQVTLSCSPISGHRSVSWYQQTPGQGLQFLFEYFSETQRNKGNFPGRFSGRQFSNSRSEMNVSTLELGDSALYLCASSSPDSTDTQYFGPGTRLTVL.

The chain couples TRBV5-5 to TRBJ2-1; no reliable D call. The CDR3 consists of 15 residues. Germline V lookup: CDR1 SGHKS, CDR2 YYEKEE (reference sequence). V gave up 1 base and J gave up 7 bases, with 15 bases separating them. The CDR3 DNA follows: TGTGCCAGCAGCTTGAAATCCGGGTTTCTGAATGAGCAGTTCTTC. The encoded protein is CASSLKSGFLNEQFF.

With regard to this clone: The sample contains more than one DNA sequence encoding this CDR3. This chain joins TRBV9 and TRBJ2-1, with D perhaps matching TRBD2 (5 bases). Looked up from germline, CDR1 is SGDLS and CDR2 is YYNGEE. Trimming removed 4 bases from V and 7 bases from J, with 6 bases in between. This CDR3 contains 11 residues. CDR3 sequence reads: CASSRTNEQFF. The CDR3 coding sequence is TGTGCCAGCAGCAGGACTAATGAGCAGTTCTTC.

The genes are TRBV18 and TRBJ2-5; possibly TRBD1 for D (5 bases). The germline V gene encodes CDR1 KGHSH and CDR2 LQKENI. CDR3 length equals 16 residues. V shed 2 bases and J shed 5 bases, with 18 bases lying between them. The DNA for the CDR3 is TGTGCCAGCTCACCATATTCAAGGGGCATCGGTGAGACCCAGTACTTC. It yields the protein CASSPYSRGIGETQYF.

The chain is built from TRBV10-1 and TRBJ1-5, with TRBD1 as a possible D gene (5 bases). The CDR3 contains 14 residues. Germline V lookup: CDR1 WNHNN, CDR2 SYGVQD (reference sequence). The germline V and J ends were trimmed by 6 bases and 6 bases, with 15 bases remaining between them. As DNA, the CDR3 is TGCGCCAGCAGGGACCGTCAGGGCGGTCAGCCCCAGCATTTT. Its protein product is CASRDRQGGQPQHF.

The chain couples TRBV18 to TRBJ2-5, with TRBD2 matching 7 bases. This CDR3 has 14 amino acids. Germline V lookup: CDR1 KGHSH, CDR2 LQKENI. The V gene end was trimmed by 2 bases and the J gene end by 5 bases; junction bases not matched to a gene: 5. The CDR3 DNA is TGTGCCAGCTCACCAACTAGCGCGGGCGAGACCCAGTACTTC. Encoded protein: CASSPTSAGETQYF.

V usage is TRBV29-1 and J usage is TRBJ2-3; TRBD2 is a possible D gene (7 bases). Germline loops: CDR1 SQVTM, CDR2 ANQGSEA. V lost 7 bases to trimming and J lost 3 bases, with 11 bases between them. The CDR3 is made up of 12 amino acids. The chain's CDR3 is CSGGRGTDTQYF. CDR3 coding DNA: TGCAGCGGGGGGAGGGGGACAGATACGCAGTATTTT.